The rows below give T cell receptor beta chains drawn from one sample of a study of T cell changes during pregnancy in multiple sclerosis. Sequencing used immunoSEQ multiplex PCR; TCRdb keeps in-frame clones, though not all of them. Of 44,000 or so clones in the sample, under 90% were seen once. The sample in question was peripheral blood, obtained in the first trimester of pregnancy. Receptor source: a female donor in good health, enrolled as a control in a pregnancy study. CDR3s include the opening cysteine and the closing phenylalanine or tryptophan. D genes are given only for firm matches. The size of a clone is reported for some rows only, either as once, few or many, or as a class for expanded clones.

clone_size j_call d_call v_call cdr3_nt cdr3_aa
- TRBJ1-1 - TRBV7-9 TGTGCCAGCAGCTTATCGCTCACAGTTGAAGCTTTCTTT CASSLSLTVEAFF
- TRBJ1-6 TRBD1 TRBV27 TGTGCCAGCAGCCCGAGAGAAGGGACAGAAAACCTCTCCTATAATTCACCCCTCCACTTT CASSPREGTENLSYNSPLHF
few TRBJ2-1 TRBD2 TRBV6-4 TGTGCCAGCAGTGACGGGACTAGCGGGGGCAATGAGCAGTTCTTC CASSDGTSGGNEQFF
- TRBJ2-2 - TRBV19 TGTGCCAGTAGTATGGGGGGAAGGACCGGGGAGCTGTTTTTT CASSMGGRTGELFF
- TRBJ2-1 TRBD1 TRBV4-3 TGCGCCAGCAGCCCAAATCAGGGGGCAGATGAGCAGTTCTTC CASSPNQGADEQFF
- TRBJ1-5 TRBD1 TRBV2 TGTGCCAGCACCGACGGACAGGGTCTTCATCAGCCCCAGCATTTT CASTDGQGLHQPQHF
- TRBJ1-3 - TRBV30 TGTGCCTGGAGTGTGGCAACCGGAAACACCATATATTTT CAWSVATGNTIYF
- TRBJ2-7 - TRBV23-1 TGCGCCAGCAGTCAACCAGAGACACGCCTCTCCTACGAGCAGTACTTC CASSQPETRLSYEQYF
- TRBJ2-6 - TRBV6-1 TGTGCCAGCAGTGAGGGAACAGGGACTGGGGCCAACGTCCTGACTTTC CASSEGTGTGANVLTF
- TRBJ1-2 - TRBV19 TGTGCCAGTAGTGTGCAGACAACAAACTATGGCTACACCTTC CASSVQTTNYGYTF
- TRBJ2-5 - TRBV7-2 TGTGCCAGCAGCTTAGGCTGGGATAGGGGAGAGACCCAGTACTTC CASSLGWDRGETQYF
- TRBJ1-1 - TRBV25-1 TGTGCCAGCACCCGCCCGGGAGGCTCGGCTGAAGCTTTCTTT CASTRPGGSAEAFF
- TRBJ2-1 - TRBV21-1 TGTGCCAGCAGCAAAGGCAGAGCGGGGGGCCTGGATGAGCAGTTCTTC CASSKGRAGGLDEQFF
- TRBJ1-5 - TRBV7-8 TGTGCCAGCAGCTTAGCGCGATGGGCAGGGGGCAATCAGCCCCAGCATTTT CASSLARWAGGNQPQHF
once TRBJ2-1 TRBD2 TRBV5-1 TGCGCCACACAGGCGGGAGGACTGAGCTCCTACAATGAGCAGTTCTTC CATQAGGLSSYNEQFF
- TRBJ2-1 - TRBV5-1 TGCGCCAGCAAGCCACAGGTAAATTGGAATGAGCAGTTCTTC CASKPQVNWNEQFF
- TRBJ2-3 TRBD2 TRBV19 TGTGCCAGTAGCTCGGGACTAGCGGCCACAGATACGCAGTATTTT CASSSGLAATDTQYF
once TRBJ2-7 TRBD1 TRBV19 TGTGCCAGTAGTATAAGAGGACAGGGTGACTACGAGCAGTACTTC CASSIRGQGDYEQYF
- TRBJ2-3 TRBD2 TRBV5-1 TGCGCCAGCAGCCTATCGGGACTAGCAGGCGCAGATACGCAGTATTTT CASSLSGLAGADTQYF
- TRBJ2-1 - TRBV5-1 TGCGCCAGCAGCTTCTCAGGTCAGGGGCAGTTCTTC CASSFSGQGQFF
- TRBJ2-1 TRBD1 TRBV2 TGTGCCAGTGACGTTACCGGGACAGGGGCCCTCCAAAATGAGCAGTTCTTC CASDVTGTGALQNEQFF
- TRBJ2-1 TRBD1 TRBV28 TGTGCCAGCAGACAGGGGGCAACCCAGTCCGATGAGCAGTTCTTC CASRQGATQSDEQFF
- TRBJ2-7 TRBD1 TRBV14 TGTGCCAGCAGCCGACGGGACAGGAGGACCGGGTGGTACGAGCAGTACTTC CASSRRDRRTGWYEQYF
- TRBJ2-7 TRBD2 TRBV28 TGTGCCAGCGCGACTAGCGGGGGCCCTCCTAACGAGCAGTACTTC CASATSGGPPNEQYF
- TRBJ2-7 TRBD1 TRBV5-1 TGCGCCAGCAGCTCGGGGACAGGGGGCCTGGAGCAGTACTTC CASSSGTGGLEQYF